This TCR beta chain was obtained from a study of T cell repertoires in cytomegalovirus infection. Study findings and constraints: In two of eight donors, the top clonotype was HLA-C-restricted CMV-specific. Summed frequency of public TCR beta families distinguished CMV carriers with the relevant HLA.

TCRdb redid the calling of the reads with MiXCR, one entry per CDR3 protein. This table has some 560,000 distinct CDR3 sequences, about 40% appearing once. This CDR3 contains 14 residues. The junction had 2 bases not matched to a gene; V was cut back by 0 bases and J by 5 bases. CDR1 and CDR2 from the germline V gene are SGHRS and YFSETQ. About this clonotype: Antigen: not known.

The TCR comes from a human donor in good health (CMV status not recorded). Some clones in this sample may be carry-over from other donors' samples. This chain links TRBV5-1 with TRBJ2-3; 8 bases are a match to TRBD2. The source was cultured PBMCs, collected from culture after CMV antigen stimulation. The CDR3: CASSLDGGGDTQYF. CDR3 bases: TGCGCCAGCAGCTTGGACGGGGGGGGAGATACGCAGTATTTT.